The clone carrying this TCR beta chain occurred once. The TCR beta CDR3 region was amplified from genomic DNA, with two rounds of multiplex PCR being used for the amplification. Amplification during the initial PCR round employed primers specific to each TRBV and TRBJ gene. TCRdb reprocessed the multiplex PCR reads via MiXCR and lists one record per CDR3 protein. The table has about 28,000 distinct CDR3 sequences, roughly 46% seen once. The source of the sample is a study of prognosis after radiotherapy for stage I lung cancer. Background on the study: Every patient with non-small cell lung cancer was judged medically inoperable.

Sequenced here: PBMCs, sampled before or after stereotactic body radiation therapy (not recorded which). The clonotype comes from a donor over 45 with non-small cell lung cancer.

The CDR3 DNA reads TGTGCCAGCAGTGAATCGGGGATCTACCAGCCCCAGCATTTT. Its translation: CASSESGIYQPQHF. The gene calls are TRBV6-2 or TRBV6-3 and TRBJ1-5; unclear D gene. V gave up 5 bases and J gave up 7 bases, with 15 bases separating them. The length of the CDR3 is 14 residues. Germline CDR1 and CDR2: MNHEY and SVGEGT.